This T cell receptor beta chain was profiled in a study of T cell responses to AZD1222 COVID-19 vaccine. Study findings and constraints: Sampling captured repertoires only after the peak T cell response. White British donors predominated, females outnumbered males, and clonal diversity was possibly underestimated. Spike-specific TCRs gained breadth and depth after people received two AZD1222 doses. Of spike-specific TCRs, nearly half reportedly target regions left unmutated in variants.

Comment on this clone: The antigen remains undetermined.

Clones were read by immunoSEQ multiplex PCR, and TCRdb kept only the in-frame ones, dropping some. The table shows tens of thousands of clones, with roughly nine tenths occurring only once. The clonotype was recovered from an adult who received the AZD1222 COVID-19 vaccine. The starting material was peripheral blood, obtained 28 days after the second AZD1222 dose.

CDR3 sequence (DNA): TGTGCCAGCAAGCCTAGCGGGAGTTCCGGGGAGCTGTTTTTT. Its protein product is CASKPSGSSGELFF. The chain has TRBV6-4 and TRBJ2-2; TRBD2 agrees at 10 bases. The CDR3 runs to 14 residues. J lost 6 bases, V lost 7 bases, and 5 bases had no gene match. CDR1 MRHNA and CDR2 SNTAGT come from the germline V gene.